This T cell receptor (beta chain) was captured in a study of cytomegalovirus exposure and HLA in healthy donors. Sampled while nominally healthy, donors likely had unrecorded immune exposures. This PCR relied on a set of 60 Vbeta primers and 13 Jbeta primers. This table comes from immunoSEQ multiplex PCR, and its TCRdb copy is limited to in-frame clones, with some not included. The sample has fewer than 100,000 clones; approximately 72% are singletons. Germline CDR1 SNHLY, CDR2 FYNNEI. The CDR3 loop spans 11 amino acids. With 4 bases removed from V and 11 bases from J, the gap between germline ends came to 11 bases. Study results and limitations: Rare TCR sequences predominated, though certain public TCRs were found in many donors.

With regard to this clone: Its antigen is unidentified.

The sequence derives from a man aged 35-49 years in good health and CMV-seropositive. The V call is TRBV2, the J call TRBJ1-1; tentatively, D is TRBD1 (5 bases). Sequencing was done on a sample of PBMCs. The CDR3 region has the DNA TGTGCCAGCAGTGCTGCGGGGGGGGCTTTCTTT. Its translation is CASSAAGGAFF.